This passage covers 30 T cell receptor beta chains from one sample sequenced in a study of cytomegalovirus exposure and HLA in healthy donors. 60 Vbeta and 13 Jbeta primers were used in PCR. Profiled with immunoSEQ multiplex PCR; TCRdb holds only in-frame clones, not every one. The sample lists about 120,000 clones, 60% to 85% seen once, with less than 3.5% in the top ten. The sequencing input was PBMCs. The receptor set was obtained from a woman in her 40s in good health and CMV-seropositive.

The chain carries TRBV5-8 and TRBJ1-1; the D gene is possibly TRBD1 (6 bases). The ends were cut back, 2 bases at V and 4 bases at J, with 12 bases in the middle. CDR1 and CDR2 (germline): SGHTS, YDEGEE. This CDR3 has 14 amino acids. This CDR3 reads CASSFSGVITEAFF. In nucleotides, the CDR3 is TGTGCCAGCAGCTTTTCAGGGGTGATCACTGAAGCTTTCTTT.

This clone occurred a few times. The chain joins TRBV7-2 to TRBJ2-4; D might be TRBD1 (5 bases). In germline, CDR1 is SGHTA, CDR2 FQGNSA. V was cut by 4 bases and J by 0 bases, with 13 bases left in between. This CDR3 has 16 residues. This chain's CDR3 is CASSSPGLLAKNIQYF. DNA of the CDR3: TGTGCCAGCAGCTCCCCAGGGTTACTAGCCAAAAACATTCAGTACTTC.

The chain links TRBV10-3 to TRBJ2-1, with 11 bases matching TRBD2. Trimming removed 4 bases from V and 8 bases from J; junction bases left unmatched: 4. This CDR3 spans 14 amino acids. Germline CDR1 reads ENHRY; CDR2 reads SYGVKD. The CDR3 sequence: CAISVGLAVDEQFF. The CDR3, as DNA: TGTGCCATCAGTGTGGGACTAGCGGTCGATGAGCAGTTCTTC.

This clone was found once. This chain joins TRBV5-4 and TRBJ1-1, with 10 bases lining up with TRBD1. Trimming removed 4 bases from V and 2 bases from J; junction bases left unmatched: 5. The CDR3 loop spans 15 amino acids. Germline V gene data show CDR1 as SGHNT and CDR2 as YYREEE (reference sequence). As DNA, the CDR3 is TGTGCCAGCAGCAACCGGGACAGGGGAAACACTGAAGCTTTCTTT. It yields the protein CASSNRDRGNTEAFF.

The CDR3 sequence: CASSSAGGSTDTQYF. The CDR3 region has the DNA TGTGCCAGTAGTTCTGCGGGGGGTAGCACAGATACGCAGTATTTT. J is TRBJ2-3 and V is TRBV19, with 8 bases fitting TRBD2. Per the germline V gene, CDR1 is LNHDA and CDR2 is SQIVND (reference sequence). The CDR3 has 15 residues. V lost 5 bases and J lost 0; bases outside the gene matches: 4.

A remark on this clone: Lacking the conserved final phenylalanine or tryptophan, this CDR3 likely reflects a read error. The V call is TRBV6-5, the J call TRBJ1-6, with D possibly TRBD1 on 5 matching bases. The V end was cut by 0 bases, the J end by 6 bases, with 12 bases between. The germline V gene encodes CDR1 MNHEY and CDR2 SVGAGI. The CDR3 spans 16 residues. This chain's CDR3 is CASSYSRQGGNSPLHV. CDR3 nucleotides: TGTGCCAGCAGTTACTCGAGGCAGGGCGGTAATTCACCCCTCCACGTT.

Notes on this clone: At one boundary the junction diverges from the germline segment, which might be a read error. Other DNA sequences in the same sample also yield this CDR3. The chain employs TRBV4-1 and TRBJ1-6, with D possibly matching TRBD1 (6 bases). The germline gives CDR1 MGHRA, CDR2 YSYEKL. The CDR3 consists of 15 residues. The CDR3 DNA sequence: TGCGCCAGCAGCCTGTTGCAGGGGTATAATTCCCCCCTCCACTTT. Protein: CASSLLQGYNSPLHF.

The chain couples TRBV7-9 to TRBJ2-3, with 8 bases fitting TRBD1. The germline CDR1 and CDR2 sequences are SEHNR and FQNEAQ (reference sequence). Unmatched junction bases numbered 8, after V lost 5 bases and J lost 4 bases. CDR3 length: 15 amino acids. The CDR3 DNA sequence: TGTGCCAGCAGCAACTCAGGGGGCCCCGCAGATACGCAGTATTTT. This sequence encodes CASSNSGGPADTQYF.

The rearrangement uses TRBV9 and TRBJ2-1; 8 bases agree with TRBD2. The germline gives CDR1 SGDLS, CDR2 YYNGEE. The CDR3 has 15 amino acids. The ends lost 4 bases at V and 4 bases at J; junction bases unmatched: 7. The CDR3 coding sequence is TGTGCCAGCAGCACCGGGGGGGGCCTTTACAATGAGCAGTTCTTC. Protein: CASSTGGGLYNEQFF. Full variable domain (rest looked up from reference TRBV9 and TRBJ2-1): DSGVTQTPKHLITATGQRVTLRCSPRSGDLSVYWYQQSLDQGLQFLIQYYNGEERAKGNILERFSAQQFPDLHSELNLSSLELGDSALYFCASSTGGGLYNEQFFGPGTRLTVL.

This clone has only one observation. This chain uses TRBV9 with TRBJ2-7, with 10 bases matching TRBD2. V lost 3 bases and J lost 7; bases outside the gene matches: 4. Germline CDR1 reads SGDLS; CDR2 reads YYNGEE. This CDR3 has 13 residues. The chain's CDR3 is CASSEAGGLEQYF. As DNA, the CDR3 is TGTGCCAGCAGCGAAGCGGGGGGGCTTGAGCAGTACTTC.

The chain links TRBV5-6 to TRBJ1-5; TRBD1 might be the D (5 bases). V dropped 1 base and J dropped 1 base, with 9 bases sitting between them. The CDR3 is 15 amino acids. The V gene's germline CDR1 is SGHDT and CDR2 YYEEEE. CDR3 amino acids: CASSLLGVSNQPQHF. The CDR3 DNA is TGTGCCAGCAGCTTGTTAGGGGTCAGCAATCAGCCCCAGCATTTT.

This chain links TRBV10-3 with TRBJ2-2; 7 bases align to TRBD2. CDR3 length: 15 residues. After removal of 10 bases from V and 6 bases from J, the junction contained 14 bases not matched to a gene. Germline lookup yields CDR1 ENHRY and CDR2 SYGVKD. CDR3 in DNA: TGTGCCACAGATCCCGGGACTACCTTCCCCGGGGAGCTGTTTTTT. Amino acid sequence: CATDPGTTFPGELFF.

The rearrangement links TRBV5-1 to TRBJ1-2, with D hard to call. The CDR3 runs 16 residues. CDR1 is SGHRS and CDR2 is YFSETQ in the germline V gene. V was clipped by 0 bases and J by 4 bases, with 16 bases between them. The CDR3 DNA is TGCGCCAGCAGCTTGGCCGGGAAAGATACAGCCTATGGCTACACCTTC. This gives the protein CASSLAGKDTAYGYTF. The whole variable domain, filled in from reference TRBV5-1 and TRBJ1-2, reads KAGVTQTPRYLIKTRGQQVTLSCSPISGHRSVSWYQQTPGQGLQFLFEYFSETQRNKGNFPGRFSGRQFSNSRSEMNVSTLELGDSALYLCASSLAGKDTAYGYTFGSGTRLTVV.

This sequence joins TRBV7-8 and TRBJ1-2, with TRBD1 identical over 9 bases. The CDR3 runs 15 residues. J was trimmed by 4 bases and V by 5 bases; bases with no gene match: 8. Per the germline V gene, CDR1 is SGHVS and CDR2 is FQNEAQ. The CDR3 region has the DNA TGTGCCAGCAGCGGGGACAGGGTCCCATCCTATGGCTACACCTTC. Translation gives CASSGDRVPSYGYTF.

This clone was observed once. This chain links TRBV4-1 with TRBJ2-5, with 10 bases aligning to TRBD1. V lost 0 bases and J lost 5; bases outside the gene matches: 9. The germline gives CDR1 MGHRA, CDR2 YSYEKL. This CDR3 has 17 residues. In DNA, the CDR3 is TGCGCCAGCAGCCAAGACTCGACAGGGGGCCGCCGGGAGACCCAGTACTTC. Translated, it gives CASSQDSTGGRRETQYF.

The CDR3 region is CASTQGEDQPLHF. Here the CDR3 DNA reads TGTGCCAGCACCCAGGGGGAGGATCAACCCCTCCACTTT. The chain has TRBV6-5 and TRBJ1-6, with 7 positions matching TRBD1. V dropped 7 bases and J dropped 12; count of bases not matched to a gene: 9. This CDR3 contains 13 residues. Germline V gene lookup returns CDR1 MNHEY and CDR2 SVGAGI.

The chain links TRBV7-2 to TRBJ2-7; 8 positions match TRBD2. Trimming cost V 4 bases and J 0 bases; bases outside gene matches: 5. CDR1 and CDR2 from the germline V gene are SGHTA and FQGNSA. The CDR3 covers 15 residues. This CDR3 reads CASSWAGGNSYEQYF. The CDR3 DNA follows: TGTGCCAGCAGCTGGGCGGGAGGAAACTCCTACGAGCAGTACTTC.

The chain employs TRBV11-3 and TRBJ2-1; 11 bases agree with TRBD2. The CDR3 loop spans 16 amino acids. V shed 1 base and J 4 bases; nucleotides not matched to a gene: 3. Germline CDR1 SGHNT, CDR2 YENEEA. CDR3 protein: CASSLVAGGVYNEQFF. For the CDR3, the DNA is TGTGCCAGCAGCTTAGTAGCGGGAGGGGTTTACAATGAGCAGTTCTTC.

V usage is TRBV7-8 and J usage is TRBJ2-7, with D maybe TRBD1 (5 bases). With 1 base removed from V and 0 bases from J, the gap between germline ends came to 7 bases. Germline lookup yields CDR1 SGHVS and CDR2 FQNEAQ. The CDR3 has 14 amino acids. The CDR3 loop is CASSLDRPSYEQYF. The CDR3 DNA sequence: TGTGCCAGCAGCTTAGACAGGCCCTCCTACGAGCAGTACTTC.

The DNA for the CDR3 is TGTGCCACCAGCAGAATCCGGGTTGGAAACACTGAAGCTTTCTTT. Its translation: CATSRIRVGNTEAFF. The rearrangement links TRBV15 to TRBJ1-1, with D hard to call. The CDR3 runs 15 residues. Germline V CDR1 and CDR2: LNHNV, YYDKDF (reference sequence). Trimming pared 2 bases from V and 2 bases from J, leaving 12 bases between.

CDR3 bases: TGCGCCAGCAGCTTGGAGGGACAGGGGGCAGTAACGTCAGAGACCCAGTACTTC. Protein: CASSLEGQGAVTSETQYF. This chain connects TRBV5-1 to TRBJ2-5; 12 nucleotides line up with TRBD1. CDR3 length equals 18 residues. Germline V CDR1 and CDR2: SGHRS, YFSETQ. Trimming removed 0 bases from V and 4 bases from J; junction bases left unmatched: 10.

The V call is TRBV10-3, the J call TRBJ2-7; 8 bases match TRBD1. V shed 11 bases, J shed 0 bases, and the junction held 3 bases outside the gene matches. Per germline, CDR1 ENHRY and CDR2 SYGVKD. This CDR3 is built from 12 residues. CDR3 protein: CASGTGSYEQYF. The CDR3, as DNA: TGTGCCTCGGGGACAGGCTCCTACGAGCAGTACTTC.

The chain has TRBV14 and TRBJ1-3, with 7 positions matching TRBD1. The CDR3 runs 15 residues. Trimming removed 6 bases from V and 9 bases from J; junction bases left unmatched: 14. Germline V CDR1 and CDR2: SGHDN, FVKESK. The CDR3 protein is CASRSMTGTGSTIYF. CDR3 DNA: TGTGCCAGCAGATCGATGACAGGGACGGGGAGCACCATATATTTT.

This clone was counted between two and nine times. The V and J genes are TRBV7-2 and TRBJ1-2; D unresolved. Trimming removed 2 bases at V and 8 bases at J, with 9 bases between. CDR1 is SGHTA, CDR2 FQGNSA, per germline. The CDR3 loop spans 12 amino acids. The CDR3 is CASSLSAGGYTF. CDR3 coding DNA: TGTGCCAGCAGCTTATCCGCGGGGGGCTACACCTTC.

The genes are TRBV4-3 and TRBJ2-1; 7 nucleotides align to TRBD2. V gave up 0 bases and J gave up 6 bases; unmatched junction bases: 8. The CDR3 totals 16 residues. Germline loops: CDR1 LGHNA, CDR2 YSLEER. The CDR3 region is CASSQERFGGSNEQFF. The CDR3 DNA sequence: TGCGCCAGCAGCCAAGAGCGATTCGGCGGGAGCAATGAGCAGTTCTTC.

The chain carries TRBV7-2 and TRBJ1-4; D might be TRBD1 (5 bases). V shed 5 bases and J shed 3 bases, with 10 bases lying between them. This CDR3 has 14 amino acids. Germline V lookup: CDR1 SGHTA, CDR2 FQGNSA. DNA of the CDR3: TGTGCCAGCAGCGCAGGGTTGGCTAATGAAAAACTGTTTTTT. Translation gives CASSAGLANEKLFF.

The CDR3 loop is CASSGDGGGAQEQFF. CDR3 nucleotides: TGTGCCAGCAGTGGCGACGGCGGGGGGGCACAGGAGCAGTTCTTC. This chain joins TRBV6-1 and TRBJ2-1, with TRBD2 identical over 9 bases. This CDR3 region has 15 residues. Germline V gene data show CDR1 as MNHNS and CDR2 as SASEGT. V dropped 4 bases and J dropped 10; count of bases not matched to a gene: 11.

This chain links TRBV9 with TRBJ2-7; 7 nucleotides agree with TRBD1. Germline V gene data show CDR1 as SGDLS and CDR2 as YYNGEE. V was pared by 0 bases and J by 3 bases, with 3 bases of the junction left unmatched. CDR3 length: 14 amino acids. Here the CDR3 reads CASSVAGQSYEQYF. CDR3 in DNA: TGTGCCAGCAGCGTAGCGGGACAGAGCTACGAGCAGTACTTC.

The CDR3 spells CASSPETDYEQYF. DNA of the CDR3: TGTGCCAGCTCACCCGAAACTGACTACGAGCAGTACTTC. The genes are TRBV18 and TRBJ2-7; D is uncertain. V was trimmed by 3 bases and J by 3 bases, leaving 9 bases between them. The length of the CDR3 is 13 residues. CDR1 is KGHSH, CDR2 LQKENI, per germline.

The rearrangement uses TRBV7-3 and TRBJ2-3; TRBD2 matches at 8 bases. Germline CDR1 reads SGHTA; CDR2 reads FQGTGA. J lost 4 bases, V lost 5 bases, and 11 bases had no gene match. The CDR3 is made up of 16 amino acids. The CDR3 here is CASSRGPSAGADTQYF. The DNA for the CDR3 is TGTGCCAGCAGCCGGGGCCCATCAGCGGGAGCAGATACGCAGTATTTT.